The clone carrying this T cell receptor (beta chain) was picked up a small number of times. Its antigen is unknown. The germline gives CDR1 MDHEN, CDR2 SYDVKM. CDR3 length: 12 amino acids. Trimming left V 2 bases short and J 6 bases short, with 8 bases between. The sample is drawn from a study of cytomegalovirus exposure and HLA in healthy donors. Study-level results: No immune exposure information besides CMV serostatus was available. It has been reported that TCR beta sequences accurately predicted the HLA-A and HLA-B alleles of most subjects. Association of roughly 17,000 TCR beta sequences with HLA alleles was found at 0.05 false discovery rate in a later analysis. Usually a TCR sequence was rare, but some public TCRs were found in many donors.

It was with 60 Vbeta and 13 Jbeta primers that the PCR ran. Profiling relied on immunoSEQ multiplex PCR, and the TCRdb table lists in-frame clones only, not all of them. This table has about 150,000 clones, approximately 63% appearing once. Sequenced material: PBMCs. This chain connects TRBV28 to TRBJ2-7; D gene ambiguous. This sequence originates from an older woman in good health and CMV-seropositive. CDR3: CASSLQLIEQYF. The CDR3 nucleotides read TGTGCCAGCAGTTTACAACTTATCGAGCAGTACTTC.